The 30 T cell receptor beta chains below were found in one sample sequenced in a study of CD4+ T cells in melanoma. Clones were read by immunoSEQ multiplex PCR, and TCRdb kept only the in-frame ones, dropping some. The sample has about 54,000 clones, more than 60% seen once. The sequenced material came from tumor tissue. The receptors were sampled from a human donor with melanoma.

This clone was seen a single time. V gene TRBV7-9 combines with J gene TRBJ1-6; no firm D call. Between the trimmed V and J ends, which lost 2 bases and 3 bases, there was a span of 11 bases. This CDR3 is 16 amino acids long. The germline V gene encodes CDR1 SEHNR and CDR2 FQNEAQ (reference sequence). The CDR3 DNA reads as TGTGCCAGCAGCTTATGGTCGGCCAGCTATAATTCACCCCTCCACTTT. Protein sequence: CASSLWSASYNSPLHF.

This chain connects TRBV5-1 to TRBJ2-5, with TRBD1 matching 9 bases. The CDR3 sequence is 16 residues long. CDR1 and CDR2 from the germline V gene are SGHRS and YFSETQ. Losses at the gene ends were 0 bases for V and 2 bases for J; bases not matched to a gene: 5. CDR3 DNA: TGCGCCAGCAGCTTGGGGGACAGGGCATTACAAGAGACCCAGTACTTC. Translation gives CASSLGDRALQETQYF.

The genes are TRBV6-6 and TRBJ2-1; the D gene is possibly TRBD1 (6 bases). This CDR3 comprises 13 residues. Per the germline V gene, CDR1 is MNHNY and CDR2 is SVGAGI (reference sequence). The germline V and J ends were trimmed by 6 bases and 2 bases, with 8 bases remaining between them. The CDR3 here is CASSQGTYNEQFF. The CDR3 DNA sequence: TGTGCCAGCAGCCAGGGGACCTACAATGAGCAGTTCTTC.

The V gene is TRBV6-1, the J gene TRBJ1-5; D gene uncertain. Germline-derived CDR1 and CDR2 are MNHNS and SASEGT. V was pared by 3 bases and J by 2 bases, with 8 bases between. This CDR3 comprises 14 residues. CDR3 bases: TGTGCCAGCAGTGATCAGTCCGGCAATCAGCCCCAGCATTTT. Protein product: CASSDQSGNQPQHF.

The gene calls are TRBV7-8 and TRBJ1-4, with D unclear. The CDR3 loop spans 15 amino acids. Germline V gene lookup returns CDR1 SGHVS and CDR2 FQNEAQ. Trimming left V 5 bases short and J 2 bases short, with 12 bases between. In DNA, the CDR3 is TGTGCCAGCAGCCCTGCATTACGGACTAATGAAAAACTGTTTTTT. As protein: CASSPALRTNEKLFF.

This chain uses TRBV10-3 with TRBJ2-3, with a weak D call TRBD2 (6 bases). The germline CDR1 and CDR2 sequences are ENHRY and SYGVKD. The CDR3 loop spans 14 amino acids. The V and J ends lost 6 bases and 3 bases respectively, with 13 bases between them. The CDR3 reads CAISHRLETDTQYF. The CDR3, as DNA: TGTGCCATCAGCCATAGACTAGAGACAGATACGCAGTATTTT.

V usage is TRBV19 and J usage is TRBJ2-3, with no clear D. The CDR3 runs to 14 residues. V was clipped by 3 bases and J by 0 bases, with 7 bases between them. Germline CDR1 is LNHDA and CDR2 is SQIVND (reference sequence). Written as DNA, the CDR3 is TGTGCCAGTAGTATCCAGGACAGCACAGATACGCAGTATTTT. This encodes CASSIQDSTDTQYF.

V is TRBV5-1 and J is TRBJ1-2; D is uncertain. The CDR3 loop spans 14 amino acids. V lost 0 bases to trimming and J lost 0 bases, with 6 bases between them. Germline V gene sequence: CDR1 SGHRS, CDR2 YFSETQ. The CDR3 sequence is CASSLGSANYGYTF. CDR3 nucleotide sequence: TGCGCCAGCAGCTTGGGCAGCGCTAACTATGGCTACACCTTC.

The chain employs TRBV7-2 and TRBJ2-2, with TRBD2 matching over 10 bases. Germline lookup yields CDR1 SGHTA and CDR2 FQGNSA. CDR3 length: 15 residues. J lost 7 bases, V lost 5 bases, and 7 bases had no gene match. The DNA for the CDR3 is TGTGCCAGCAGCGTATCTAGCGGGGGCGACGGGGAGCTGTTTTTT. Translation: CASSVSSGGDGELFF.

This clone is labeled as medium-sized. The sample holds other DNA sequences that translate to the same CDR3. The rearrangement links TRBV2 to TRBJ1-3, with D tentatively TRBD1 (5 bases). CDR3 size: 12 residues. Germline V gene lookup returns CDR1 SNHLY and CDR2 FYNNEI. The ends were cut back, 6 bases at V and 2 bases at J, with 5 bases in the middle. CDR3 nucleotide sequence: TGTGCCAGCAGCAGGGCTGGAAACACCATATATTTT. This sequence encodes CASSRAGNTIYF.

This clone was found once. V gene TRBV5-5 combines with J gene TRBJ1-5, with D hard to call. V lost 2 bases and J lost 0, with 6 bases in between. This CDR3 has 14 residues. Germline CDR1 SGHKS, CDR2 YYEKEE (reference sequence). In DNA form, the CDR3 reads TGTGCCAGCAGCTTCGGGGATAGCAATCAGCCCCAGCATTTT. It is translated as CASSFGDSNQPQHF.

The rearrangement uses TRBV5-8 and TRBJ2-7, with D maybe TRBD1 (5 bases). The CDR3 runs to 14 residues. Trimming stripped 2 bases from V and 4 bases from J, with 13 bases between. Germline loops: CDR1 SGHTS, CDR2 YDEGEE. This chain's CDR3 is CASSLARVSYEQYF. CDR3 bases: TGTGCCAGCAGCTTAGCCAGGGTATCATACGAGCAGTACTTC.

This clone turned up a few times. The chain uses TRBV28 and TRBJ2-2, with TRBD2 matching 8 bases. Germline loops: CDR1 MDHEN, CDR2 SYDVKM. V dropped 6 bases and J dropped 5; count of bases not matched to a gene: 5. CDR3 size: 14 residues. The CDR3 here is CASSRGGGTGELFF. CDR3 nucleotides: TGTGCCAGCAGCCGGGGGGGAGGAACCGGGGAGCTGTTTTTT.

This sequence joins TRBV7-3 and TRBJ1-1, with D possibly being TRBD1 (5 bases). Germline loops: CDR1 SGHTA, CDR2 FQGTGA. This CDR3 contains 14 residues. V shed 1 base and J shed 4 bases, with 10 bases lying between them. CDR3 nucleotides: TGTGCCAGCAGCTTAAATTCAGGGTCCACTGAAGCTTTCTTT. It is translated as CASSLNSGSTEAFF.

This clone was seen only a few times. This chain joins TRBV6-1 and TRBJ1-1, with D unresolved. The CDR3 is 15 amino acids. V lost 5 bases and J lost 5, with 18 bases in between. The germline gives CDR1 MNHNS, CDR2 SASEGT. The CDR3 region is CASSRYPWKDTEAFF. DNA of the CDR3: TGTGCCAGCAGTAGATACCCCTGGAAGGATACTGAAGCTTTCTTT.

The rearrangement joins TRBV7-9 to TRBJ1-4; TRBD1 matches 9 bases. The germline V gene has CDR1 SEHNR and CDR2 FQNEAQ (reference sequence). J gave up 8 bases and V 5 bases, and 9 bases lay outside the gene matches. The CDR3 covers 15 residues. The CDR3 DNA reads TGTGCCAGCAGCCGAACAACAGGGGGCGAAGAAAAACTGTTTTTT. As protein: CASSRTTGGEEKLFF. Combining the CDR3 with reference TRBV7-9 and TRBJ1-4 gives the whole variable domain DTGVSQNPRHKITKRGQNVTFRCDPISEHNRLYWYRQTLGQGPEFLTYFQNEAQLEKSRLLSDRFSAERPKGSFSTLEIQRTEQGDSAMYLCASSRTTGGEEKLFFGSGTQLSVL.

The CDR3 DNA reads as TGCGCCAGCAGCCCCCGACTAGCGGGGGGGCAAGAGACCCAGTACTTC. This encodes CASSPRLAGGQETQYF. The chain recombines TRBV5-1 with TRBJ2-5, with 14 bases identical to TRBD2. Germline V gives CDR1 SGHRS, CDR2 YFSETQ. V trimming: 4 bases; J trimming: 2 bases; junction bases outside the gene matches: 4. The CDR3 has 16 amino acids.

The J gene is TRBJ1-1, the V gene TRBV6-1, with D tentatively TRBD1 (5 bases). Per germline, CDR1 MNHNS and CDR2 SASEGT. The CDR3 has 14 residues. V dropped 6 bases and J dropped 1 base, with 12 bases sitting between them. CDR3 sequence (DNA): TGTGCCAGCAGGAGGGGTTGGGGGAACACTGAAGCTTTCTTT. It yields the protein CASRRGWGNTEAFF.

The gene calls are TRBV5-1 and TRBJ1-5; D is undetermined. The CDR3 is 13 residues long. Germline V gene data show CDR1 as SGHRS and CDR2 as YFSETQ. The V and J ends lost 0 bases and 4 bases respectively, with 5 bases between them. CDR3 protein: CASSLGPNQPQHF. The CDR3 nucleotides are TGCGCCAGCAGCTTGGGACCGAATCAGCCCCAGCATTTT.

This clone was found a few times. The V and J genes are TRBV9 and TRBJ1-1; D gene unclear. The CDR3 sequence is 13 residues long. Trimming cost V 3 bases and J 7 bases, with 13 bases left between them. Germline CDR1 SGDLS, CDR2 YYNGEE. The DNA for the CDR3 is TGTGCCAGCAGCGCCGGTCGGGTCGGTGAAGCTTTCTTT. Amino acids: CASSAGRVGEAFF.

The chain uses TRBV16 and TRBJ1-2; D remains ambiguous. Germline CDR1 and CDR2: KGHSY and FQNENV. CDR3 length: 14 amino acids. V gave up 0 bases and J gave up 8 bases, with 13 bases separating them. CDR3 nucleotide sequence: TGTGCCAGCAGCCAATCAGTATCCGGGCGCGGCTACACCTTC. Protein product: CASSQSVSGRGYTF. The entire variable domain, with the rest obtained from reference TRBV16 and TRBJ1-2, is as follows: GEEVAQTPKHLVRGEGQKAKLYCAPIKGHSYVFWYQQVLKNEFKFLISFQNENVFDETGMPKERFSAKCLPNSPCSLEIQATKLEDSAVYFCASSQSVSGRGYTFGSGTRLTVV.

The J gene is TRBJ1-1, the V gene TRBV19, with D tentatively TRBD1 (6 bases). Germline V gene data show CDR1 as LNHDA and CDR2 as SQIVND (reference sequence). Trimming left V 6 bases short and J 11 bases short, with 16 bases between. CDR3 length equals 12 residues. This chain's CDR3 is CASRETGREAFF. Here the CDR3 DNA reads TGTGCCAGTAGGGAGACAGGCCGGGAGGCTTTCTTT.

Judged by abundance, this clone is medium-sized. The chain links TRBV7-9 to TRBJ2-2; D might be TRBD1 or TRBD2, each matching 6 bases. Per the germline V gene, CDR1 is SEHNR and CDR2 is FQNEAQ (reference sequence). Trimming left V 5 bases short and J 7 bases short, with 11 bases between. The CDR3 totals 13 residues. The CDR3 bases are TGTGCCAGCAGCCCCGGGGGCGGCGGGGAGCTGTTTTTT. It codes for CASSPGGGGELFF.

The rearrangement uses TRBV5-4 and TRBJ2-2; D unresolved. Germline CDR1 reads SGHNT; CDR2 reads YYREEE (reference sequence). This CDR3 spans 15 amino acids. Trimming stripped 5 bases from V and 6 bases from J, with 17 bases between. The CDR3 DNA follows: TGTGCCAGCAGTCCCCTAAAAAATTTTGCCGGGGAGCTGTTTTTT. It codes for CASSPLKNFAGELFF.

The chain employs TRBV19 and TRBJ1-4, with 8 positions matching TRBD1. The CDR3 is 13 amino acids. Germline trimming cut 5 bases from V and 4 bases from J; bases unmatched to any gene: 0. Germline-derived CDR1 and CDR2 are LNHDA and SQIVND (reference sequence). The CDR3 DNA is TGTGCCAGTAGTGGACAGGGTAATGAAAAACTGTTTTTT. Its protein is CASSGQGNEKLFF.

J is TRBJ1-2 and V is TRBV7-2; D is unclear. CDR1 is SGHTA, CDR2 FQGNSA, per germline. V was clipped by 4 bases and J by 0 bases, with 6 bases between them. The CDR3 loop spans 13 amino acids. The CDR3 DNA reads as TGTGCCAGCAGCTCGAACTCTAACTATGGCTACACCTTC. The encoded protein is CASSSNSNYGYTF.

V and J are TRBV7-9 and TRBJ2-5, with 7 bases aligning to TRBD1. Unmatched junction bases numbered 8, after V lost 1 base and J lost 0 bases. Germline V gene data show CDR1 as SEHNR and CDR2 as FQNEAQ (reference sequence). This CDR3 is built from 17 residues. The CDR3 spells CASSLGLTGVYQETQYF. In DNA, the CDR3 is TGTGCCAGCAGCTTAGGGTTAACAGGGGTGTACCAAGAGACCCAGTACTTC.

V and J are TRBV4-1 and TRBJ2-5, with 8 bases lining up with TRBD2. After removal of 3 bases from V and 1 base from J, the junction contained 7 bases not matched to a gene. The CDR3 loop spans 16 amino acids. Germline values: CDR1 MGHRA, CDR2 YSYEKL. CDR3 DNA: TGCGCCAGCAGCCACGGGGCGGGGGGCCTCCAAGAGACCCAGTACTTC. Translated, it gives CASSHGAGGLQETQYF.

V usage is TRBV6-5 and J usage is TRBJ1-1; no clear D. Trimming cost V 3 bases and J 7 bases, with 9 bases left between them. There are 12 residues in the CDR3. CDR1 and CDR2 (germline): MNHEY, SVGAGI. CDR3 coding DNA: TGTGCCAGCAGTTATGTGGGTGGTGAAGCTTTCTTT. Its translation is CASSYVGGEAFF.

The V and J genes are TRBV4-1 and TRBJ2-3; D call uncertain. V lost 4 bases to trimming and J lost 5 bases, with 7 bases between them. The V gene's germline CDR1 is MGHRA and CDR2 YSYEKL. The CDR3 has 12 amino acids. In nucleotides, the CDR3 is TGCGCCAGCAGCCTGCCTTTAGATACGCAGTATTTT. This encodes CASSLPLDTQYF.